The 10 T cell receptor beta chains listed next were all sequenced from one sample in a study of blood T cell repertoires in COVID-19. Using immunoSEQ multiplex PCR, the repertoire was profiled, and TCRdb retains in-frame clones only, with some absent. The repertoire consists of about 100,000 clones, with roughly nine tenths occurring once and the leading ten covering about 1.9%. The sample comprised peripheral blood. The origin of the receptors is a man over 45 with active COVID-19.

This clone was recorded only once. V is TRBV4-1 and J is TRBJ2-7, with D possibly matching TRBD2 (6 bases). Trimming left V 0 bases short and J 6 bases short, with 15 bases between. Germline CDR1 is MGHRA and CDR2 is YSYEKL. The CDR3 is 15 amino acids. The CDR3 coding sequence is TGCGCCAGCAGCCAAGAGGGGGGACGGGATTCCGAGCAGTACTTC. Residues: CASSQEGGRDSEQYF.

V is TRBV5-1 and J is TRBJ1-1; 10 bases map to TRBD1. The CDR3 runs to 15 residues. The J segment lost 1 base and the V segment lost 4 bases, leaving 4 bases of the junction unmatched. CDR1 is SGHRS and CDR2 is YFSETQ in the germline V gene. For the CDR3, the DNA is TGCGCCAGCAGCCTTAGGACAGGGGGGAACACTGAAGCTTTCTTT. It specifies CASSLRTGGNTEAFF. Combining the CDR3 with reference TRBV5-1 and TRBJ1-1 gives the whole variable domain KAGVTQTPRYLIKTRGQQVTLSCSPISGHRSVSWYQQTPGQGLQFLFEYFSETQRNKGNFPGRFSGRQFSNSRSEMNVSTLELGDSALYLCASSLRTGGNTEAFFGQGTRLTVV.

The chain has TRBV27 and TRBJ1-2; maybe TRBD1 (6 bases). Germline loops: CDR1 MNHEY, CDR2 SMNVEV (reference sequence). V shed 4 bases and J shed 9 bases, with 15 bases lying between them. The CDR3 sequence is 13 residues long. CDR3 coding DNA: TGTGCCAGCAGTTGGGGGGGGCCGGGGAGCTACACCTTC. It translates to CASSWGGPGSYTF.

On this clone itself: One end of the junction varies from germline; a read error may be responsible. V is TRBV6-5 and J is TRBJ2-2; TRBD2 agrees at 7 bases. The germline gives CDR1 MNHEY, CDR2 SVGAGI. The CDR3 length is 16 residues. In nucleotides, the CDR3 is TGTGCCAGCAGTTACTCAGGACTAGGAGCCCTCGGGCAGCTGTTTTTT. The encoded protein is CASSYSGLGALGQLFF.

The chain combines TRBV7-2 with TRBJ2-7; D perhaps matches TRBD2 (5 bases). The V gene's germline CDR1 is SGHTA and CDR2 FQGNSA. Trimming took 3 bases from V and 3 from J, leaving 6 bases between them. This CDR3 is built from 12 residues. The DNA of the CDR3 is TGTGCCAGCAGCTTGACTAACTACGAGCAGTACTTC. This sequence encodes CASSLTNYEQYF.

The chain employs TRBV3-1 (or the pseudogene TRBV3-2) and TRBJ2-1; TRBD2 agrees at 10 bases. Germline CDR1 is LGHDT and CDR2 is YNNKEL (reference sequence). V lost 1 base to trimming and J lost 14 bases; unmatched junction nucleotides: 2. CDR3 length: 12 residues. The CDR3 loop reads CASSQASGRKFF. The CDR3 nucleotides read TGTGCCAGCAGCCAAGCTAGCGGGAGAAAGTTCTTC.

This chain connects TRBV3-1 (or the pseudogene TRBV3-2) to TRBJ1-1, with 7 nucleotides matching TRBD1. This CDR3 is 16 amino acids long. After removal of 0 bases from V and 4 bases from J, the junction contained 8 bases not matched to a gene. Germline V gives CDR1 LGHDT, CDR2 YNNKEL (reference sequence). The CDR3 sequence: CASSQDLRGKITEAFF. CDR3 nucleotide sequence: TGTGCCAGCAGCCAAGACCTCAGGGGGAAGATCACTGAAGCTTTCTTT.

The chain combines TRBV10-2 with TRBJ2-1; 12 bases align to TRBD2. There are 16 residues in the CDR3. V was clipped by 9 bases and J by 1 base; unmatched bases: 7. CDR1 is WSHSY and CDR2 is SAAADI in the germline V gene. The CDR3 sequence: CASNKLAGGSYNEQFF. The CDR3 DNA follows: TGCGCCAGTAACAAACTAGCGGGAGGATCCTACAATGAGCAGTTCTTC.

This rearrangement joins TRBV6-5 to TRBJ1-1; D remains ambiguous. Per germline, CDR1 MNHEY and CDR2 SVGAGI. The CDR3 length is 15 residues. The V end lost 2 bases, the J end lost 0 bases, and 10 bases lay between the germline ends. CDR3: CASSYSEGMNTEAFF. CDR3 nucleotides: TGTGCCAGCAGTTACAGTGAGGGTATGAACACTGAAGCTTTCTTT.

The chain uses TRBV7-9 and TRBJ1-1, with D possibly matching TRBD1 (5 bases). The CDR3 totals 15 residues. The V and J ends lost 1 base and 5 bases respectively, with 14 bases between them. From germline, CDR1 is SEHNR and CDR2 FQNEAQ (reference sequence). In DNA form, the CDR3 reads TGTGCCAGCAGCTTAGGCTCGGGGGAGCGGACTGAAGCTTTCTTT. Protein product: CASSLGSGERTEAFF.